Sequencing of this T cell receptor (beta chain) was carried out in a study of blood T cell repertoires in COVID-19. Looking at the study overall: Sites across the United States, Italy and Spain contributed samples from acute and convalescent COVID-19.

In the original processing: Cell counts per sample came from amplifying reference gene primers. TCRdb keeps only in-frame clones here, not all; method: immunoSEQ multiplex PCR. The V and J calls and clone size were taken over from that table, and D and trimming were inferred from the DNA. Seen here are about 170,000 clones, 65% to 85% observed once, and the top ten hold 2.9%. This clonotype was sampled from a woman in her sixties or seventies with acute or convalescent COVID-19. The sequencing sample was made of peripheral blood.

Here the CDR3 DNA reads TGCGCCAGCAGCTCGGACAGCTCTGGAAACACCATATATTTT. This translates into CASSSDSSGNTIYF. The J gene is TRBJ1-3, the V gene TRBV5-1, with D tentatively TRBD1 (6 bases). The CDR3 runs 14 residues. The V end lost 3 bases, the J end lost 0 bases, and 7 bases lay between the germline ends. Germline V gene sequence: CDR1 SGHRS, CDR2 YFSETQ.